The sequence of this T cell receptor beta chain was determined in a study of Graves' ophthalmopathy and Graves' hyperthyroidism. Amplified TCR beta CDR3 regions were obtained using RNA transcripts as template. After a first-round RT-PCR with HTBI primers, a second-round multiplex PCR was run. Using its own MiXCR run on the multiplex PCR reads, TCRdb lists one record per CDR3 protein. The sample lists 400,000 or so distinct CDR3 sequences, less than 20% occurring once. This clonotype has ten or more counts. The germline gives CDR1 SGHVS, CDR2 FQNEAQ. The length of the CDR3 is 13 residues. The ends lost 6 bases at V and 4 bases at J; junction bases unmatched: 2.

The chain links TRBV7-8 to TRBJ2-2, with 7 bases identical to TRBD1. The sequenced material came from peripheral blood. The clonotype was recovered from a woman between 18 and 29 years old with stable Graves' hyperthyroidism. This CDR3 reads CASRTGVTGELFF. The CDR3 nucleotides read TGTGCCAGCAGAACAGGGGTCACCGGGGAGCTGTTTTTT.